Following are 27 T cell receptor beta chains from one sample sequenced in a study of glioma-infiltrating T cells after dendritic cell vaccination. Time point described: after dendritic cell vaccination, including at tumor progression/relapse. Sequencing used immunoSEQ multiplex PCR; TCRdb keeps in-frame clones, though not all of them. This table holds about 50,000 clones, 85% to 90% found once. Material: blood, obtained after dendritic cell vaccination. These receptors all stem from a human donor with glioblastoma.

The J gene is TRBJ2-1, the V gene TRBV19, with 7 bases matching TRBD1. The CDR3 has 16 residues. Germline CDR1 LNHDA, CDR2 SQIVND (reference sequence). With 5 bases clipped from V and 3 bases from J, the junction kept 10 bases outside the gene matches. The chain's CDR3 is CASSVGPGQSYNEQFF. DNA for the CDR3: TGTGCCAGTAGTGTGGGCCCGGGACAGAGCTACAATGAGCAGTTCTTC.

V and J are TRBV15 and TRBJ2-1; 10 nucleotides line up with TRBD2. The CDR3 is made up of 16 amino acids. CDR1 is LNHNV, CDR2 YYDKDF, per germline (reference sequence). V lost 4 bases, J lost 5 bases, and 8 bases stayed unmatched. The CDR3 DNA follows: TGTGCCACCAGCAAGCTCCAGCGGGGGGGGCACAATGAGCAGTTCTTC. Residues: CATSKLQRGGHNEQFF.

The chain carries TRBV28 and TRBJ2-1; 8 positions match TRBD2. The CDR3 covers 17 residues. From germline, CDR1 is MDHEN and CDR2 SYDVKM. V gave up 7 bases and J gave up 0 bases; unmatched junction bases: 11. CDR3 sequence (DNA): TGTGCCAGCACGTCAGCGGGGGCCATTACCTCCTACAATGAGCAGTTCTTC. Translation gives CASTSAGAITSYNEQFF.

As DNA, the CDR3 is TGCGCCACAAAAAGCGGGGGGGCCGGAGAGACCCAGTACTTC. As protein: CATKSGGAGETQYF. V usage is TRBV5-1 and J usage is TRBJ2-5; 10 bases match TRBD2. After removal of 9 bases from V and 4 bases from J, the junction contained 9 bases not matched to a gene. Germline V gene data show CDR1 as SGHRS and CDR2 as YFSETQ. This CDR3 contains 14 residues.

The rearrangement joins TRBV15 to TRBJ1-1, with D perhaps matching TRBD1 (6 bases). V lost 1 base and J 4 bases, leaving 10 bases between the germline ends. Germline loops: CDR1 LNHNV, CDR2 YYDKDF (reference sequence). The CDR3 sequence is 14 residues long. The CDR3 reads CATSRVGRGTEAFF. The CDR3 coding sequence is TGTGCCACCAGCAGAGTGGGCAGGGGCACTGAAGCTTTCTTT. Filled out from reference TRBV15 and TRBJ1-1, the complete variable domain reads DAMVIQNPRYQVTQFGKPVTLSCSQTLNHNVMYWYQQKSSQAPKLLFHYYDKDFNNEADTPDNFQSRRPNTSFCFLDIRSPGLGDTAMYLCATSRVGRGTEAFFGQGTRLTVV.

The CDR3 sequence: CASSRTGDLGTEAFF. As DNA, the CDR3 is TGCGCCAGCAGCCGAACGGGGGACCTGGGAACTGAAGCTTTCTTT. The genes are TRBV4-1 and TRBJ1-1; D possibly corresponds to TRBD1 (5 bases). Germline V gives CDR1 MGHRA, CDR2 YSYEKL. The CDR3 contains 15 residues. Trimming pared 4 bases from V and 5 bases from J, leaving 17 bases between.

The chain combines TRBV7-2 with TRBJ2-7, with 9 positions matching TRBD1. Germline lookup yields CDR1 SGHTA and CDR2 FQGNSA. Germline trimming cut 5 bases from V and 2 bases from J; bases unmatched to any gene: 7. The length of the CDR3 is 15 residues. The CDR3 DNA is TGTGCCAGCAGCCGAACCGGGACAGGGCCCTACGAGCAGTACTTC. Encoded protein: CASSRTGTGPYEQYF. Full variable domain (rest looked up from reference TRBV7-2 and TRBJ2-7): GAGVSQSPSNKVTEKGKDVELRCDPISGHTALYWYRQSLGQGLEFLIYFQGNSAPDKSGLPSDRFSAERTGGSVSTLTIQRTQQEDSAVYLCASSRTGTGPYEQYFGPGTRLTVT.

Only a few counts were recorded for this clone. The chain combines TRBV11-1 with TRBJ2-3; 9 bases map to TRBD2. J gave up 1 base and V 0 bases, and 8 bases lay outside the gene matches. This CDR3 region has 18 residues. CDR1 is SGHAT and CDR2 is FQDESV in the germline V gene (reference sequence). Written as DNA, the CDR3 is TGTGCCAGCAGCTTAGCAGCGGGGGGACGGGAAGGCACAGATACGCAGTATTTT. This sequence encodes CASSLAAGGREGTDTQYF.

This clone was detected a few times. J is TRBJ2-1 and V is TRBV7-2, with no clear D. V was clipped by 5 bases and J by 9 bases, with 8 bases between them. From germline, CDR1 is SGHTA and CDR2 FQGNSA. This CDR3 is built from 11 residues. CDR3 protein: CASSENGEQFF. The CDR3 bases are TGTGCCAGCAGCGAAAACGGTGAGCAGTTCTTC.

The chain combines TRBV5-1 with TRBJ2-7, with 7 bases lining up with TRBD1. Unmatched junction bases numbered 3, after V lost 0 bases and J lost 0 bases. This CDR3 comprises 15 residues. Germline CDR1 is SGHRS and CDR2 is YFSETQ. In DNA, the CDR3 is TGCGCCAGCAGCTTGGAACAGGGGAGCTCCTACGAGCAGTACTTC. Encoded protein: CASSLEQGSSYEQYF.

This clone was found once. The gene calls are TRBV15 and TRBJ2-7; TRBD1 agrees at 7 bases. Germline V gene data show CDR1 as LNHNV and CDR2 as YYDKDF (reference sequence). The CDR3 covers 17 residues. The trim removed 3 bases at V and 4 bases at J, leaving 15 bases unmatched. The CDR3 DNA is TGTGCCACCAGCAGCGATAAGGGCGACAGGGCCCTTTACGAGCAGTACTTC. The encoded protein is CATSSDKGDRALYEQYF.

V and J are TRBV27 and TRBJ1-1, with D hard to call. V shed 6 bases and J shed 6 bases, with 17 bases lying between them. The germline V gene encodes CDR1 MNHEY and CDR2 SMNVEV (reference sequence). The length of the CDR3 is 14 residues. The chain's CDR3 is CASRGPTSAAEAFF. CDR3 bases: TGTGCCAGCAGGGGCCCAACCTCGGCAGCTGAAGCTTTCTTT.

The gene calls are TRBV4-2 and TRBJ2-3; 13 bases are a match to TRBD2. The germline V gene has CDR1 LGHNA and CDR2 YNFKEQ. The CDR3 runs 16 residues. The V and J ends lost 0 bases and 6 bases, in that order; junction bases with no gene match: 3. CDR3 region: CASSQDAGLAGDTQYF. The CDR3 nucleotides read TGTGCCAGCAGCCAAGATGCGGGACTAGCGGGGGATACGCAGTATTTT.

This chain uses TRBV19 with TRBJ1-1; no firm D call. Trimming took 3 bases from V and 5 from J, leaving 13 bases between them. Looked up from germline, CDR1 is LNHDA and CDR2 is SQIVND (reference sequence). This CDR3 spans 14 amino acids. The CDR3 loop reads CASSIWGGNTEAFF. In DNA form, the CDR3 reads TGTGCCAGTAGTATCTGGGGAGGGAATACTGAAGCTTTCTTT.

The V and J genes are TRBV11-3 and TRBJ2-1; D is perhaps TRBD2 (6 bases). V gave up 0 bases and J gave up 0 bases, with 18 bases separating them. This CDR3 region has 19 residues. CDR1 and CDR2 (germline): SGHNT, YENEEA. The CDR3 DNA reads as TGTGCCAGCAGCTTAGAAGGGAGGTGGGGTCAAAACTCCTACAATGAGCAGTTCTTC. This codes for CASSLEGRWGQNSYNEQFF. The full variable domain, completed using reference TRBV11-3 and TRBJ2-1, is EAGVVQSPRYKIIEKKQPVAFWCNPISGHNTLYWYLQNLGQGPELLIRYENEEAVDDSQLPKDRFSAERLKGVDSTLKIQPAELGDSAVYLCASSLEGRWGQNSYNEQFFGPGTRLTVL.

The chain links TRBV28 to TRBJ2-7; TRBD1 matches 9 bases. V shed 7 bases, J shed 2 bases, and the junction held 9 bases outside the gene matches. This CDR3 is built from 15 residues. Germline loops: CDR1 MDHEN, CDR2 SYDVKM. The CDR3 nucleotides are TGTGCCAGCAACCCGGCCGGGACAGGGACCTACGAGCAGTACTTC. Residues: CASNPAGTGTYEQYF.

The V call is TRBV4-3, the J call TRBJ1-6; D is undetermined. Germline CDR1 LGHNA, CDR2 YSLEER. Trimming removed 1 base from V and 0 bases from J, with 7 bases in between. CDR3 length: 16 amino acids. CDR3 protein: CASSQAVSSYNSPLHF. CDR3 sequence (DNA): TGCGCCAGCAGCCAAGCGGTGAGCTCCTATAATTCACCCCTCCACTTT.

The chain has TRBV7-6 and TRBJ2-7; TRBD1 matches 11 bases. Per the germline V gene, CDR1 is SGHVS and CDR2 is FNYEAQ. The length of the CDR3 is 15 residues. After removal of 4 bases from V and 6 bases from J, the junction contained 8 bases not matched to a gene. The CDR3 protein is CASSSRTGTGGEQYF. Here the CDR3 DNA reads TGTGCCAGCAGCTCGAGAACCGGGACAGGGGGCGAGCAGTACTTC. Full variable domain (missing parts from reference TRBV7-6 and TRBJ2-7): GAGVSQSPRYKVTKRGQDVALRCDPISGHVSLYWYRQALGQGPEFLTYFNYEAQQDKSGLPNDRFSAERPEGSISTLTIQRTEQRDSAMYRCASSSRTGTGGEQYFGPGTRLTVT.

Only a few counts were recorded for this clone. The chain links TRBV14 to TRBJ1-5; D not certain. Trimming took 1 base from V and 4 from J, leaving 11 bases between them. Germline assignment: CDR1 SGHDN and CDR2 FVKESK. This CDR3 has 15 amino acids. CDR3 coding DNA: TGTGCCAGCAGCCAAGTCGACGTCGGGAATCAGCCCCAGCATTTT. Encoded protein: CASSQVDVGNQPQHF.

The gene calls are TRBV28 and TRBJ2-2; 11 bases line up with TRBD2. This CDR3 is built from 14 residues. CDR1 is MDHEN, CDR2 SYDVKM, per germline. With 9 bases clipped from V and 5 bases from J, the junction kept 5 bases outside the gene matches. DNA of the CDR3: TGTGCCAGTAGACTAGCGGGACCTACCGGGGAGCTGTTTTTT. Translating it yields CASRLAGPTGELFF.

This chain connects TRBV4-1 to TRBJ2-5; a possible D gene is TRBD1 (5 bases). The assigned J gene may be wrong: the sequence end matches TRBJ2-7 better. CDR3 length: 12 amino acids. Germline lookup yields CDR1 MGHRA and CDR2 YSYEKL. The CDR3 coding sequence is TGCGCCAGCAGTCCTGACAGCTACGAGCAGTACTTC. It codes for CASSPDSYEQYF.

Turning to this clone: One junction end does not reproduce the germline sequence, and a read error may be involved. This chain uses TRBV7-7 with TRBJ2-5; D perhaps matches TRBD2 (5 bases). There are 15 residues in the CDR3. CDR1 is SSHAT and CDR2 is FNYEAQ in the germline V gene (reference sequence). The CDR3 loop is CASSPTRGYGETQYF. DNA for the CDR3: TGTGCTAGCAGCCCCACCCGAGGGTATGGGGAGACCCAGTACTTC.

To note about this clone: Distinct nucleotide sequences in the sample also encode this CDR3. The rearrangement links TRBV9 to TRBJ2-2, with a tentative D call TRBD2 (6 bases). The length of the CDR3 is 14 residues. The germline V gene has CDR1 SGDLS and CDR2 YYNGEE. V was clipped by 0 bases and J by 5 bases, with 8 bases between them. In nucleotides, the CDR3 is TGTGCCAGCAGCGTAGGGGGAGGAACCGGGGAGCTGTTTTTT. Translating gives CASSVGGGTGELFF.

V is TRBV6-5 and J is TRBJ2-4; 7 bases fit TRBD2. The germline gives CDR1 MNHEY, CDR2 SVGAGI. The J segment lost 0 bases and the V segment lost 2 bases, leaving 1 base of the junction unmatched. CDR3 length: 15 residues. CDR3 sequence (DNA): TGTGCCAGCAGTTACGGGGGGGTAGCCAAAAACATTCAGTACTTC. The encoded protein is CASSYGGVAKNIQYF.

The chain links TRBV6-5 to TRBJ1-2, with D possibly TRBD1 on 6 matching bases. The CDR3 is 13 residues long. Trimming removed 0 bases from V and 4 bases from J, with 6 bases in between. Germline lookup yields CDR1 MNHEY and CDR2 SVGAGI. The CDR3 is CASSYSDSYGYTF. The CDR3 DNA follows: TGTGCCAGCAGTTACTCGGACAGCTATGGCTACACCTTC.

This clone is a singleton in its sample. The V call is TRBV6-5, the J call TRBJ2-7; 8 bases map to TRBD1. V lost 8 bases to trimming and J lost 2 bases; unmatched junction nucleotides: 11. Germline lookup yields CDR1 MNHEY and CDR2 SVGAGI. The CDR3 extends over 15 amino acids. CDR3 DNA: TGTGCCAGCCGACTTAACCAGGACAGGGCCTACGAGCAGTACTTC. Translated: CASRLNQDRAYEQYF.

The V gene is TRBV6-5, the J gene TRBJ2-3; TRBD1 is a possible D gene (6 bases). The CDR3 spans 15 residues. From germline, CDR1 is MNHEY and CDR2 SVGAGI. V was pared by 6 bases and J by 6 bases, with 19 bases between. The DNA of the CDR3 is TGTGCCAGCAGACTATCCAACAGGGCCGGGGATACGCAGTATTTT. Amino acid sequence: CASRLSNRAGDTQYF.